What follows describes a single T cell receptor beta chain. In the original analysis: By means of reference gene primer amplification, nucleated cell counts were estimated. The assay was immunoSEQ multiplex PCR, and TCRdb's table has in-frame clones only and misses some. V, J and clone size derive from that table, while D and trimming were established from the DNA sequence. The sample gives fewer than 50,000 clones, over 70% of which show up once; around an eighth is in the top ten. In germline, CDR1 is SGHRS, CDR2 YFSETQ. CDR3 length: 17 residues. V lost 1 base to trimming and J lost 4 bases; unmatched junction nucleotides: 7. These data originate in a study of blood T cell repertoires in COVID-19. Study-wide background: Samples taken during acute and convalescent COVID-19 were collected in the United States, Italy and Spain. The cDNA or gDNA used as material had been derived from T cells, B-cell-depleted T cells, or PBMCs.

This chain links TRBV5-1 with TRBJ2-1, with 11 positions matching TRBD2. The TCR was taken from a human donor in a cohort sampled during active COVID-19. The sequenced sample was peripheral blood. CDR3 DNA: TGCGCCAGCAGCTTGAGGGCTGGGACTAGCGGTTACAATGAGCAGTTCTTC. Translating gives CASSLRAGTSGYNEQFF.